Listed below are T cell receptor beta chains from one sample, sequenced in a study of OX40 agonist ivuxolimab in advanced cancers. The data were produced by immunoSEQ multiplex PCR, yet TCRdb's version contains in-frame clones alone and is incomplete. The repertoire holds about 55,000 clones, with roughly 90% as singletons. The sequenced sample was CD4+ or CD8+ T cells sorted from blood, obtained in a trial of the OX40 agonist ivuxolimab. The receptors come from an adult with an advanced solid tumor such as melanoma, head and neck, liver or kidney cancer. Both conserved end residues are trimmed from each CDR3. Rows may omit the clone size; those that give it use once, few, many or a size class.

j_call: TRBJ2-2
v_call: TRBV28
clone_size: -
cdr3_aa: ATASGTGDTGELF

j_call: TRBJ2-5
v_call: TRBV19
clone_size: once
cdr3_aa: ASSTRGGWETQY

j_call: TRBJ1-2
v_call: TRBV6-5
clone_size: few
cdr3_aa: ASSYETGQRYT

j_call: TRBJ2-2
v_call: TRBV19
clone_size: -
cdr3_aa: ASSAQVGAGELF

j_call: TRBJ1-1
v_call: TRBV28
clone_size: -
cdr3_aa: ASSLGGRMNTEAF

j_call: TRBJ2-3
v_call: TRBV29-1
clone_size: -
cdr3_aa: SVYRASAPDTQY

j_call: TRBJ2-1
v_call: TRBV19
clone_size: -
cdr3_aa: ASSNIAGRLNEQF

j_call: TRBJ2-7
v_call: TRBV6-5
clone_size: -
cdr3_aa: ASSYSGGLYEQY

j_call: TRBJ2-5
v_call: TRBV9
clone_size: -
cdr3_aa: ASTSGISQETQY

j_call: TRBJ2-2
v_call: TRBV16
clone_size: -
cdr3_aa: AEGGTGELF

j_call: TRBJ1-3
v_call: TRBV30
clone_size: -
cdr3_aa: AWSVGFPGNTIY

j_call: TRBJ1-1
v_call: TRBV19
clone_size: -
cdr3_aa: ASSIVGSWNTEAF

j_call: TRBJ2-2
v_call: TRBV7-3
clone_size: -
cdr3_aa: ASSLNPQAANTGELF

j_call: TRBJ2-7
v_call: TRBV2
clone_size: -
cdr3_aa: ASTLERVSEQY

j_call: TRBJ1-1
v_call: TRBV9
clone_size: -
cdr3_aa: ASSPPPFGLWMNTEAF

j_call: TRBJ1-4
v_call: TRBV19
clone_size: few
cdr3_aa: ASSIGHLPKAKLF

j_call: TRBJ2-1
v_call: TRBV28
clone_size: -
cdr3_aa: ASLAEGASEQF

j_call: TRBJ2-3
v_call: TRBV18
clone_size: -
cdr3_aa: ASSPPALSGTDTQY

j_call: TRBJ2-1
v_call: TRBV6-5
clone_size: -
cdr3_aa: ASTVLGTGSHEQF

j_call: TRBJ2-1
v_call: TRBV10-1
clone_size: -
cdr3_aa: ASSGLAGGVNEQF

j_call: TRBJ2-7
v_call: TRBV9
clone_size: -
cdr3_aa: ASSVAWQVAYEQY

j_call: TRBJ1-4
v_call: TRBV6-1
clone_size: -
cdr3_aa: ASSERGRGVLF

j_call: TRBJ2-4
v_call: TRBV2
clone_size: -
cdr3_aa: ASGTRLAKNIQY

j_call: TRBJ2-1
v_call: TRBV7-2
clone_size: -
cdr3_aa: ASSLGQENNEQF

j_call: TRBJ2-5
v_call: TRBV30
clone_size: -
cdr3_aa: ASREAAETQY

j_call: TRBJ2-3
v_call: TRBV25-1
clone_size: -
cdr3_aa: ASSARFGSLDTQY

j_call: TRBJ1-1
v_call: TRBV7-3
clone_size: -
cdr3_aa: ASSSQGGLVNTEAF

j_call: TRBJ2-4
v_call: TRBV15
clone_size: -
cdr3_aa: ATSSANGGAKNIQY

j_call: TRBJ1-3
v_call: TRBV18
clone_size: -
cdr3_aa: ASSPGEGPGNTIY

j_call: TRBJ1-2
v_call: TRBV28
clone_size: -
cdr3_aa: ASSFSGDYGYT

j_call: TRBJ2-2
v_call: TRBV5-4
clone_size: -
cdr3_aa: ASSPKRGDYANTGELF

j_call: TRBJ1-1
v_call: TRBV9
clone_size: few
cdr3_aa: ASSIGTANTEAF

j_call: TRBJ2-7
v_call: TRBV5-6
clone_size: -
cdr3_aa: ASSLALGGVGEQY

j_call: TRBJ2-7
v_call: TRBV5-1
clone_size: -
cdr3_aa: ASSLEARGYEQY

j_call: TRBJ2-3
v_call: TRBV5-6
clone_size: -
cdr3_aa: ASSSLYGLAGGSDTQY

j_call: TRBJ1-2
v_call: TRBV5-8
clone_size: -
cdr3_aa: ASSLDRVGGYT

j_call: TRBJ1-2
v_call: TRBV28
clone_size: -
cdr3_aa: ASSSGSYGYT

j_call: TRBJ2-5
v_call: TRBV5-1
clone_size: -
cdr3_aa: ASSSYRVAQETQY

j_call: TRBJ2-1
v_call: TRBV15
clone_size: -
cdr3_aa: ATGREAYNEQF

j_call: TRBJ1-3
v_call: TRBV11-2
clone_size: -
cdr3_aa: ASRNQGSGNTIY

j_call: TRBJ2-6
v_call: TRBV7-3
clone_size: -
cdr3_aa: ASSLAGANVLT

j_call: TRBJ2-7
v_call: TRBV29-1
clone_size: -
cdr3_aa: SVTGASSYEQY

j_call: TRBJ1-1
v_call: TRBV11-2
clone_size: few
cdr3_aa: ASSSIGRTEAF

j_call: TRBJ2-1
v_call: TRBV7-9
clone_size: once
cdr3_aa: ASSWDLAEQF

j_call: TRBJ2-2
v_call: TRBV7-8
clone_size: -
cdr3_aa: ASSLGAGGSTGELF

j_call: TRBJ2-7
v_call: TRBV6-5
clone_size: once
cdr3_aa: ASGEVHEQY

j_call: TRBJ2-5
v_call: TRBV4-1
clone_size: -
cdr3_aa: ASSQGRMETQY

j_call: TRBJ1-4
v_call: TRBV15
clone_size: -
cdr3_aa: ATKTGAGEKLL

j_call: TRBJ2-5
v_call: TRBV11-3
clone_size: -
cdr3_aa: ASSSGTSAGETQY

j_call: TRBJ1-2
v_call: TRBV6-1
clone_size: -
cdr3_aa: ASSGETGARYGYT

j_call: TRBJ2-7
v_call: TRBV7-8
clone_size: -
cdr3_aa: ASSFLDREGYEQY

j_call: TRBJ1-2
v_call: TRBV5-4
clone_size: -
cdr3_aa: ASSLDRSYGYT

j_call: TRBJ2-1
v_call: TRBV4-2
clone_size: once
cdr3_aa: ASSQEGLARNEQF

j_call: TRBJ1-4
v_call: TRBV19
clone_size: -
cdr3_aa: ASSSTGVNEKLF

j_call: TRBJ2-2
v_call: TRBV29-1
clone_size: -
cdr3_aa: SAGGNTGELF

j_call: TRBJ2-5
v_call: TRBV5-1
clone_size: -
cdr3_aa: ASSLAGQYQETQY

j_call: TRBJ1-2
v_call: TRBV6-5
clone_size: -
cdr3_aa: ASVHASDGAYGYT

j_call: TRBJ1-1
v_call: TRBV5-4
clone_size: once
cdr3_aa: ASTQRTGVNTEAF